This is a list of T cell receptor beta chains from one sample in a study of OX40 agonist ivuxolimab in advanced cancers. Repertoires were generated with immunoSEQ multiplex PCR, while TCRdb's copy carries only in-frame clones and drops some. The table records approximately 56,000 clones, over 75% of them present only once. Sequences were derived from CD4+ or CD8+ T cells sorted from blood, sampled in a trial of the OX40 agonist ivuxolimab. The receptors were sampled from an adult with an advanced solid tumor such as melanoma, head and neck, liver or kidney cancer. Both conserved end residues are part of each CDR3. D genes are given only for firm matches. For some rows the clone size is stated as once, few or many, or as a class when expanded; others skip it.

D: TRBD1
J: TRBJ2-5
V: TRBV7-9
size: -
length: 14
CDR3: CASSWDRGKETQYF
DNA: TGTGCCAGCAGCTGGGACAGGGGTAAGGAGACCCAGTACTTC

D: -
J: TRBJ2-3
V: TRBV29-1
size: -
length: 13
CDR3: CSVGVVLGDTQYF
DNA: TGCAGCGTTGGTGTGGTTCTGGGGGATACGCAGTATTTT

D: -
J: TRBJ1-3
V: TRBV19
size: -
length: 14
CDR3: CASSIEEGRNTIYF
DNA: TGTGCCAGTAGTATAGAGGAAGGGAGAAACACCATATATTTT

D: -
J: TRBJ1-3
V: TRBV6-6
size: once
length: 13
CDR3: CASRPGPGNTIYF
DNA: TGTGCCAGCCGTCCGGGTCCTGGAAACACCATATATTTT

D: -
J: TRBJ2-2
V: TRBV11-2
size: -
length: 14
CDR3: CASSPRTNTGELFF
DNA: TGTGCCAGCAGCCCCCGAACGAACACCGGGGAGCTGTTTTTT

D: -
J: TRBJ2-3
V: TRBV7-6
size: -
length: 19
CDR3: CASSPLGGMRGASTDTQYF
DNA: TGTGCCAGCAGCCCGCTAGGGGGTATGAGGGGTGCTAGCACAGATACGCAGTATTTT

D: -
J: TRBJ1-5
V: TRBV19
size: once
length: 16
CDR3: CASNNPGGAYNQPQHF
DNA: TGTGCCAGTAACAACCCAGGAGGCGCGTACAATCAGCCCCAGCATTTT

D: -
J: TRBJ2-7
V: TRBV5-1
size: -
length: 15
CDR3: CASSLRRGFSYEQYF
DNA: TGCGCCAGCAGCTTGAGGAGGGGGTTCTCCTACGAGCAGTACTTC

D: TRBD2
J: TRBJ2-5
V: TRBV9
size: -
length: 17
CDR3: CASSVDPSGGAKETQYF
DNA: TGTGCCAGCAGCGTAGACCCTAGCGGGGGGGCTAAGGAGACCCAGTACTTC

D: -
J: TRBJ2-5
V: TRBV18
size: -
length: 12
CDR3: CASSPTQETQYF
DNA: TGTGCCAGCTCACCTACCCAAGAGACCCAGTACTTC

D: TRBD1
J: TRBJ2-7
V: TRBV7-9
size: -
length: 16
CDR3: CASSSYVQGSIYEQYF
DNA: TGTGCCAGCAGCTCCTACGTACAGGGGTCGATCTACGAGCAGTACTTC

D: -
J: TRBJ1-5
V: TRBV4-2
size: -
length: 16
CDR3: CASSQDLGYGNQPQHF
DNA: TGTGCCAGCAGCCAAGACCTTGGCTACGGCAATCAGCCCCAGCATTTT

D: TRBD1
J: TRBJ2-2
V: TRBV28
size: -
length: 15
CDR3: CASRLRTGADGELFF
DNA: TGTGCCAGCAGGCTAAGGACAGGGGCTGACGGGGAGCTGTTTTTT

D: TRBD2
J: TRBJ2-3
V: TRBV2
size: -
length: 14
CDR3: CASKVASGGVTQYF
DNA: TGTGCCAGCAAAGTCGCTAGCGGGGGTGTTACGCAGTATTTT

D: -
J: TRBJ2-3
V: TRBV19
size: -
length: 13
CDR3: CASNPGGTDTQYF
DNA: TGTGCCAGTAACCCAGGGGGCACAGATACGCAGTATTTT

D: -
J: TRBJ2-5
V: TRBV21-1
size: -
length: 12
CDR3: CARWDSRETQYF
DNA: TGTGCCCGTTGGGACAGCAGGGAGACCCAGTACTTC

D: -
J: TRBJ1-2
V: TRBV7-3
size: few
length: 14
CDR3: CASSLAGPNYGYTF
DNA: TGTGCCAGCAGCTTAGCGGGCCCTAACTATGGCTACACCTTC

D: -
J: TRBJ1-6
V: TRBV19
size: -
length: 12
CDR3: CASSYNNSPLHF
DNA: TGTGCCAGTAGTTACAATAATTCACCCCTCCACTTT

D: TRBD1
J: TRBJ2-7
V: TRBV19
size: -
length: 15
CDR3: CASSALGQGRYEQYF
DNA: TGTGCCAGTAGCGCCTTAGGACAGGGTCGCTACGAGCAGTACTTC

D: TRBD1
J: TRBJ1-6
V: TRBV4-1
size: medium-sized
length: 14
CDR3: CASSPTGEISPLHF
DNA: TGCGCCAGCAGCCCGACAGGGGAGATCTCACCCCTCCACTTT

D: -
J: TRBJ1-6
V: TRBV29-1
size: few
length: 12
CDR3: CSVGDGNSPLHF
DNA: TGCAGCGTGGGGGACGGTAATTCACCCCTCCACTTT

D: -
J: TRBJ2-5
V: TRBV5-1
size: -
length: 15
CDR3: CASSSAGPGGETQYF
DNA: TGCGCCAGCAGCTCGGCGGGACCAGGGGGAGAGACCCAGTACTTC

D: -
J: TRBJ1-6
V: TRBV27
size: -
length: 14
CDR3: CASSYGNYNSPLHF
DNA: TGTGCCAGCAGTTACGGGAACTATAATTCACCCCTCCACTTT

D: TRBD1
J: TRBJ2-5
V: TRBV9
size: -
length: 16
CDR3: CASSGRNRGRTETQYF
DNA: TGTGCCAGCAGCGGAAGGAACAGGGGGCGCACGGAGACCCAGTACTTC

D: TRBD1
J: TRBJ2-2
V: TRBV6-1
size: once
length: 14
CDR3: CASRRGLDTGELFF
DNA: TGTGCCAGCAGAAGGGGGCTTGACACCGGGGAGCTGTTTTTT

D: -
J: TRBJ2-5
V: TRBV20-1
size: once
length: 11
CDR3: CSAGIQETQYF
DNA: TGCAGTGCCGGAATCCAAGAGACCCAGTACTTC

D: -
J: TRBJ1-1
V: TRBV6-5
size: -
length: 14
CDR3: CATWLWQGSSEAFF
DNA: TGTGCCACCTGGCTGTGGCAGGGCAGCTCTGAAGCTTTCTTT

D: TRBD1
J: TRBJ2-7
V: TRBV7-9
size: few
length: 13
CDR3: CASSWGQVKEQYF
DNA: TGTGCCAGCAGTTGGGGACAGGTTAAGGAGCAGTACTTC

D: -
J: TRBJ1-5
V: TRBV11-2
size: once
length: 17
CDR3: CASSLDFGPSNGQPQHF
DNA: TGTGCCAGCAGCTTAGATTTCGGACCGAGCAATGGGCAGCCCCAGCATTTT

D: TRBD1
J: TRBJ1-1
V: TRBV19
size: few
length: 15
CDR3: CASRPRDRGLTEAFF
DNA: TGTGCCAGTAGGCCCAGGGACAGGGGATTGACTGAAGCTTTCTTT

D: -
J: TRBJ2-1
V: TRBV5-4
size: -
length: 13
CDR3: CADRLGPNNEQFF
DNA: TGTGCCGACAGGCTTGGGCCCAACAATGAGCAGTTCTTC

D: -
J: TRBJ2-3
V: TRBV29-1
size: -
length: 13
CDR3: CSVGSSGTDTQYF
DNA: TGCAGCGTCGGATCATCGGGCACAGATACGCAGTATTTT

D: TRBD2
J: TRBJ2-5
V: TRBV6-1
size: medium-sized
length: 14
CDR3: CASETSGGAETQYF
DNA: TGTGCCAGCGAGACTAGCGGGGGGGCGGAGACCCAGTACTTC

D: -
J: TRBJ1-5
V: TRBV19
size: -
length: 14
CDR3: CATGGGTGSKPQHF
DNA: TGTGCCACCGGCGGGGGCACAGGGTCCAAGCCCCAGCATTTT

D: TRBD1
J: TRBJ2-7
V: TRBV28
size: -
length: 14
CDR3: CASSNPGQGYEQYF
DNA: TGTGCCAGCAGTAACCCGGGACAGGGCTACGAGCAGTACTTC

D: -
J: TRBJ2-5
V: TRBV6-1
size: -
length: 14
CDR3: CASSEVTGQETQYF
DNA: TGTGCCAGCAGTGAAGTTACAGGCCAAGAGACCCAGTACTTC

D: TRBD1
J: TRBJ2-1
V: TRBV10-3
size: -
length: 12
CDR3: CAISADRYEQFF
DNA: TGTGCCATCAGTGCGGACAGGTATGAGCAGTTCTTC

D: TRBD2
J: TRBJ2-1
V: TRBV10-3
size: -
length: 16
CDR3: CAISESSSGLKDEQFF
DNA: TGTGCCATCAGTGAGTCCTCTAGCGGGTTAAAAGATGAGCAGTTCTTC

D: -
J: TRBJ2-2
V: TRBV20-1
size: few
length: 9
CDR3: CRQTGELFF
DNA: TGCAGGCAGACCGGGGAGCTGTTTTTT

D: TRBD1
J: TRBJ1-5
V: TRBV19
size: -
length: 15
CDR3: CASSRKDRVRQPQHF
DNA: TGTGCCAGTAGCCGTAAAGACAGGGTTCGCCAGCCCCAGCATTTT

D: TRBD2
J: TRBJ2-3
V: TRBV5-6
size: -
length: 15
CDR3: CASSLGLAATDTQYF
DNA: TGTGCCAGCAGCTTGGGACTAGCGGCCACAGATACGCAGTATTTT

D: TRBD1
J: TRBJ2-5
V: TRBV5-4
size: few
length: 14
CDR3: CASSSGQGRQTQYF
DNA: TGTGCCAGCAGCTCAGGACAGGGGAGGCAGACCCAGTACTTC

D: -
J: TRBJ1-2
V: TRBV19
size: -
length: 12
CDR3: CASSPSGSGYTF
DNA: TGTGCCAGTAGCCCCTCCGGATCTGGCTACACCTTC

D: TRBD1
J: TRBJ2-7
V: TRBV6-1
size: -
length: 13
CDR3: CASRRDRDYEQYF
DNA: TGTGCCAGCAGGAGGGACAGGGACTACGAGCAGTACTTC

D: -
J: TRBJ1-2
V: TRBV5-5
size: medium-sized
length: 14
CDR3: CASSLDPVNYGYTF
DNA: TGTGCCAGCAGCTTGGACCCCGTTAACTATGGCTACACCTTC

D: -
J: TRBJ2-6
V: TRBV4-2
size: few
length: 17
CDR3: CASSQDLGATGANVLTF
DNA: TGTGCCAGCAGCCAAGATCTGGGGGCCACTGGGGCCAACGTCCTGACTTTC

D: -
J: TRBJ2-7
V: TRBV15
size: -
length: 15
CDR3: CATSRELGDNYEQYF
DNA: TGTGCCACCAGCAGAGAGTTAGGGGACAACTACGAGCAGTACTTC

D: -
J: TRBJ2-7
V: TRBV7-9
size: -
length: 14
CDR3: CASSFLGGGYEQYF
DNA: TGTGCCAGCAGCTTTTTGGGGGGCGGTTACGAGCAGTACTTC

D: -
J: TRBJ2-3
V: TRBV5-1
size: -
length: 15
CDR3: CASSLRGAGADTQYF
DNA: TGCGCCAGCAGCTTGCGGGGGGCCGGGGCAGATACGCAGTATTTT

D: -
J: TRBJ2-5
V: TRBV18
size: -
length: 12
CDR3: CASSPSRETQYF
DNA: TGTGCCAGCTCACCCTCCCGGGAGACCCAGTACTTC

D: -
J: TRBJ1-3
V: TRBV6-5
size: once
length: 15
CDR3: CASSYTGLSGNTIYF
DNA: TGTGCCAGCAGTTACACAGGGCTCTCTGGAAACACCATATATTTT

D: TRBD1
J: TRBJ2-4
V: TRBV6-1
size: few
length: 14
CDR3: CASRERGQQNIQYF
DNA: TGTGCCAGCAGGGAGAGGGGACAGCAAAACATTCAGTACTTC

D: TRBD2
J: TRBJ2-5
V: TRBV7-3
size: -
length: 16
CDR3: CASSQTGTSGQETQYF
DNA: TGTGCCAGCAGCCAAACCGGGACTAGCGGACAAGAGACCCAGTACTTC

D: TRBD1
J: TRBJ2-7
V: TRBV5-6
size: -
length: 16
CDR3: CASSLETGTGLHEQYF
DNA: TGTGCCAGCAGCTTGGAAACCGGGACAGGGCTACACGAGCAGTACTTC